The rows below give T cell receptor beta chains drawn from one sample of a study of blood T cell repertoires in COVID-19. Produced via immunoSEQ multiplex PCR; TCRdb's table is partial and in-frame only. The sample lists tens of thousands of clones, 70% to 90% occurring once. Sequences were obtained from peripheral blood. The source is a woman aged 60-75 years with acute or convalescent COVID-19. Each CDR3 is given with its conserved first and last residue. Each record gives: J gene, D gene, clone size, V gene, CDR3 protein, CDR3 DNA. The D gene is left open where the match is weak. A row's size may be missing; if present it is once, few, many or a size class.

j_call: TRBJ2-5; d_call: TRBD2; clone_size: .; v_call: TRBV11-2; cdr3_aa: CASSPGLAGAETQYF; cdr3_nt: TGTGCCAGCAGCCCGGGACTAGCGGGGGCTGAGACCCAGTACTTC
j_call: TRBJ1-6; d_call: TRBD1; clone_size: .; v_call: TRBV5-6; cdr3_aa: CASSLLTPGQNSPLHF; cdr3_nt: TGTGCCAGCAGCTTGCTTACCCCGGGACAGAATTCACCCCTCCACTTT
j_call: TRBJ1-2; d_call: .; clone_size: .; v_call: TRBV4-1; cdr3_aa: CASSHPRQSYGYTF; cdr3_nt: TGCGCCAGCAGCCACCCTAGGCAGAGCTATGGCTACACCTTC
j_call: TRBJ2-1; d_call: .; clone_size: once; v_call: TRBV19; cdr3_aa: CASSIGPQGNEQFF; cdr3_nt: TGTGCCAGTAGTATTGGGCCGCAGGGGAATGAGCAGTTCTTC
j_call: TRBJ1-1; d_call: .; clone_size: few; v_call: TRBV4-1; cdr3_aa: CASSQVGMNTEAFF; cdr3_nt: TGCGCCAGCAGCCAAGTCGGGATGAACACTGAAGCTTTCTTT
j_call: TRBJ1-1; d_call: .; clone_size: .; v_call: TRBV6-6; cdr3_aa: CASSSEQFAEAFF; cdr3_nt: TGTGCCAGCAGTTCCGAACAGTTCGCTGAAGCTTTCTTT
j_call: TRBJ2-1; d_call: .; clone_size: .; v_call: TRBV12-3/TRBV12-4; cdr3_aa: CASSLPNEQFF; cdr3_nt: TGTGCCAGCAGCCTACCCAATGAGCAGTTCTTC
j_call: TRBJ2-7; d_call: TRBD1; clone_size: .; v_call: TRBV4-3; cdr3_aa: CASSQDTGQALGEQYF; cdr3_nt: TGCGCCAGCAGCCAAGATACCGGACAGGCCCTCGGCGAGCAGTACTTC
j_call: TRBJ2-3; d_call: TRBD1; clone_size: .; v_call: TRBV2; cdr3_aa: CASSGDRSRTDTQYF; cdr3_nt: TGTGCCAGCAGTGGGGACAGGTCCCGCACAGATACGCAGTATTTT
j_call: TRBJ2-3; d_call: TRBD2; clone_size: .; v_call: TRBV7-9; cdr3_aa: CASGLATDTQYF; cdr3_nt: TGTGCCAGCGGACTAGCCACAGATACGCAGTATTTT
j_call: TRBJ2-2; d_call: .; clone_size: once; v_call: TRBV2; cdr3_aa: CASGEEPRSTGELFF; cdr3_nt: TGTGCCAGCGGGGAGGAGCCTCGTAGCACCGGGGAGCTGTTTTTT
j_call: TRBJ1-5; d_call: TRBD1; clone_size: .; v_call: TRBV2; cdr3_aa: CASSGTANQPQHF; cdr3_nt: TGTGCCAGCAGCGGGACAGCAAATCAGCCCCAGCATTTT
j_call: TRBJ1-6; d_call: TRBD1; clone_size: few; v_call: TRBV6-5; cdr3_aa: CASMEDRTYNSPLHF; cdr3_nt: TGTGCCAGCATGGAGGACAGGACTTATAATTCACCCCTCCACTTT
j_call: TRBJ2-3; d_call: .; clone_size: .; v_call: TRBV5-6; cdr3_aa: CASSLKGGITDTQYF; cdr3_nt: TGTGCCAGCAGCTTAAAGGGGGGGATAACAGATACGCAGTATTTT
j_call: TRBJ1-5; d_call: TRBD1; clone_size: .; v_call: TRBV6-5; cdr3_aa: CASSYSGQGVGQPQHF; cdr3_nt: TGTGCCAGCAGTTACTCGGGACAGGGAGTGGGGCAGCCCCAGCATTTT
j_call: TRBJ1-2; d_call: .; clone_size: .; v_call: TRBV28; cdr3_aa: CASTILDSNNGYTF; cdr3_nt: TGTGCCAGCACTATTCTGGACAGTAACAATGGCTACACCTTC
j_call: TRBJ1-2; d_call: TRBD1; clone_size: .; v_call: TRBV5-6; cdr3_aa: CASSLRGQGAVNYGYTF; cdr3_nt: TGTGCCAGCAGCCTCCGGGGACAGGGGGCGGTCAACTATGGCTACACCTTC
j_call: TRBJ2-1; d_call: TRBD2; clone_size: .; v_call: TRBV14; cdr3_aa: CASSPLTSGSSYNEQFF; cdr3_nt: TGTGCCAGCAGCCCATTGACTAGCGGGAGCTCCTACAATGAGCAGTTCTTC
j_call: TRBJ2-3; d_call: .; clone_size: .; v_call: TRBV5-6; cdr3_aa: CASSLATVTWGTDTQYF; cdr3_nt: TGTGCCAGCAGCTTGGCCACGGTGACATGGGGCACAGATACGCAGTATTTT
j_call: TRBJ1-2; d_call: TRBD1; clone_size: .; v_call: TRBV24-1; cdr3_aa: CATSAPGGNYGYTF; cdr3_nt: TGTGCCACCAGTGCCCCAGGGGGAAACTATGGCTACACCTTC
j_call: TRBJ1-2; d_call: TRBD1; clone_size: .; v_call: TRBV14; cdr3_aa: CASSQDRGYGYTF; cdr3_nt: TGTGCCAGCAGTCAGGACAGGGGCTATGGCTACACCTTC
j_call: TRBJ1-1; d_call: .; clone_size: once; v_call: TRBV20-1; cdr3_aa: CSARFSTGAFF; cdr3_nt: TGCAGTGCTAGGTTTTCGACAGGCGCTTTCTTT